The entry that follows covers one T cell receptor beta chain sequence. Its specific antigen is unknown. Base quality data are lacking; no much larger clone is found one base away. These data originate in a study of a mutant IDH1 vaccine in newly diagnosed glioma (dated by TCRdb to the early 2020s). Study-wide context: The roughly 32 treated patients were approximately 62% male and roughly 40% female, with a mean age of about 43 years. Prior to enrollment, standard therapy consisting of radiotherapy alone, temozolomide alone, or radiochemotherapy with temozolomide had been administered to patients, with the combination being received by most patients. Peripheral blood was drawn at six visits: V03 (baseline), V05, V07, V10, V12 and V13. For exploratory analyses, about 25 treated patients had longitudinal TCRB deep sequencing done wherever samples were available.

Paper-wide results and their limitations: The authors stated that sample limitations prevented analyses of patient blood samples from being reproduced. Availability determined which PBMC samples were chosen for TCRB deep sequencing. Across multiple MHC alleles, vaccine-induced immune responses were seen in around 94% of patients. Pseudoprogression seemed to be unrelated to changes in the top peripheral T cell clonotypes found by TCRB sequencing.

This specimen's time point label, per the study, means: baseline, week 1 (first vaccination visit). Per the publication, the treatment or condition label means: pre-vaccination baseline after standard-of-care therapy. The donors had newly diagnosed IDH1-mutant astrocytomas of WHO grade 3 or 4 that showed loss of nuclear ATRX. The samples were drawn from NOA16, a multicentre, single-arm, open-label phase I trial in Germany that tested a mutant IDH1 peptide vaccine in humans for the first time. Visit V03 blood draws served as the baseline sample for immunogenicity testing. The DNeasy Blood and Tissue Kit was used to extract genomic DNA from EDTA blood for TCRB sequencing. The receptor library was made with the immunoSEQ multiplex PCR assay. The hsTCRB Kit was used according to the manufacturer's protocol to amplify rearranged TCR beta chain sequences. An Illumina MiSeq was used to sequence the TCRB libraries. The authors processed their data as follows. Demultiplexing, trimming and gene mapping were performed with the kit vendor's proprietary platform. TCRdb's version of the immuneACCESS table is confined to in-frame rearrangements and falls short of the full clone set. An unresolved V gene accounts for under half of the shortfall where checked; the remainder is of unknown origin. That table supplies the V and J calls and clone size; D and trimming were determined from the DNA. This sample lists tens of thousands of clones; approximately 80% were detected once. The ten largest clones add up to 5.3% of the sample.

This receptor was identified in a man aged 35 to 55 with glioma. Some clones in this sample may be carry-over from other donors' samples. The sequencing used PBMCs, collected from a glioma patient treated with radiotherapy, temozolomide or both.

The CDR3 protein sequence reads: CASSFTAGELFF. The nucleotide sequence is given as TGTGCCAGCAGCTTTACGGCCGGGGAGCTGTTTTTT. The rearranged chain carries TRBV7-6 and TRBJ2-2; no D gene is confidently identified. From the cysteine through the phenylalanine, the CDR3 covers 12 amino acids. Here the CDR3 DNA is all that survives: 36 bases in frame from base 1. Trimming takes 3 bases from V and 6 bases from J, and the germline ends sit 5 bases apart. The germline V gene sets CDR1 to SGHVS and CDR2 to FNYEAQ.